This T cell receptor (beta chain) was observed in a study of cytomegalovirus exposure and HLA in healthy donors. Study observations and caveats: Productive status was seen about 90% or about 30% of the time for most TCR beta V segments in an earlier analysis.

The PCR was carried out with 60 Vbeta primers and 13 Jbeta primers. As handled by the study authors: In a later analysis, of some 80 million unique beta chains, about 11 million appeared in at least two donors. Using immunoSEQ multiplex PCR, the repertoire was profiled, and TCRdb retains in-frame clones only, with some absent. Clonal size and the V and J genes are those of that table, whereas D and trimming came from the DNA. The sample consists of 100,000 to 150,000 clones, around 86% of them appearing once. Details on this clone: Its specificity is unknown.

The sequenced sample was PBMCs. This receptor was identified in a woman aged 45 to 65 in good health and CMV-seropositive.

The CDR3 region is CASSQGTGDSGEQYF. The CDR3 DNA is TGTGCCAGCAGCCAAGGTACAGGGGATTCGGGCGAGCAGTACTTC. The chain recombines TRBV4-2 with TRBJ2-7; 7 positions agree with TRBD1. Germline CDR1 is LGHNA and CDR2 is YNFKEQ. After removal of 1 base from V and 6 bases from J, the junction contained 9 bases not matched to a gene. This CDR3 is 15 amino acids long.